This T cell receptor (beta chain) was captured in a study of blood T cell repertoires in COVID-19. The method was immunoSEQ multiplex PCR; TCRdb's version includes in-frame clones alone and lacks a portion of them. This table holds around 620,000 clones, 85% to 90% found once. In its sample, this clone was seen once. The length of the CDR3 is 15 residues. V was trimmed by 5 bases and J by 0 bases, leaving 13 bases between them. Germline CDR1 reads SGHVS; CDR2 reads FNYEAQ. Sample: peripheral blood. This chain links TRBV7-6 with TRBJ1-1; TRBD1 might be the D (5 bases). The receptor was isolated from a woman between 18 and 29 years old with acute or convalescent COVID-19. CDR3 residues: CASSPESGMNTEAFF. Written as DNA, the CDR3 is TGTGCCAGCAGCCCCGAGTCAGGGATGAACACTGAAGCTTTCTTT.